The 10 T cell receptor beta chains listed next were all sequenced from one sample in a study of T cell changes during pregnancy in multiple sclerosis. Repertoires were generated with immunoSEQ multiplex PCR, while TCRdb's copy carries only in-frame clones and drops some. The sample contains about 110,000 clones, less than 95% of which appear only once. The sequencing here drew on peripheral blood, taken after pregnancy. The receptors here all came from a female donor with multiple sclerosis, enrolled in a pregnancy study.

With respect to this clone: Other DNA sequences from this sample encode an identical CDR3 as well. The chain links TRBV27 to TRBJ1-1; no definite D call. Trimming cost V 3 bases and J 1 base, with 6 bases left between them. This CDR3 is built from 13 residues. In germline, CDR1 is MNHEY, CDR2 SMNVEV (reference sequence). This chain's CDR3 is CASSFPGNTEAFF. The DNA for the CDR3 is TGTGCCAGCAGTTTTCCGGGGAACACTGAAGCTTTCTTT.

J is TRBJ1-2 and V is TRBV2; 7 bases map to TRBD1. This CDR3 region has 15 residues. The germline gives CDR1 SNHLY, CDR2 FYNNEI. The V segment lost 9 bases and the J segment 4 bases; nucleotides outside the gene matches: 14. The CDR3 coding sequence is TGTGCCAGGGCATCGACAGGGCCTTGGTTCTATGGCTACACCTTC. Residues: CARASTGPWFYGYTF.

The rearrangement uses TRBV30 and TRBJ2-3, with TRBD1 identical over 8 bases. V gave up 0 bases and J gave up 4 bases; unmatched junction bases: 6. From germline, CDR1 is GTSNPN and CDR2 SVGIG (reference sequence). The CDR3 totals 15 residues. This CDR3 is CAWSVMTGAADTQYF. CDR3 DNA sequence: TGTGCCTGGAGTGTAATGACAGGGGCTGCAGATACGCAGTATTTT. Full variable domain (remainder filled in from reference TRBV30 and TRBJ2-3): SQTIHQWPATLVQPVGSPLSLECTVEGTSNPNLYWYRQAAGRGLQLLFYSVGIGQISSEVPQNLSASRPQDRQFILSSKKLLLSDSGFYLCAWSVMTGAADTQYFGPGTRLTVL.

To note about this clone: Within the sample, other DNA sequences also encode this same CDR3. The chain links TRBV28 to TRBJ1-5; TRBD1 might be the D (5 bases). The V gene lost 3 bases and the J gene lost 7 bases, with 10 bases spanning the gap. Germline CDR1 and CDR2: MDHEN and SYDVKM. The CDR3 loop spans 13 amino acids. CDR3 residues: CASSFRGSQPQHF. The CDR3, as DNA: TGTGCCAGCAGTTTTAGGGGTTCGCAGCCCCAGCATTTT.

The count of this clone is one. The V call is TRBV7-2, the J call TRBJ1-1; 8 nucleotides match TRBD1. The CDR3 extends over 14 amino acids. Germline V CDR1 and CDR2: SGHTA, FQGNSA. V lost 5 bases and J lost 7; bases outside the gene matches: 9. The CDR3 reads CASSPTGVYDEAFF. CDR3 nucleotide sequence: TGTGCCAGCAGCCCGACAGGGGTTTATGATGAAGCTTTCTTT.

The rearrangement links TRBV5-1 to TRBJ2-5; 8 bases agree with TRBD2. The V segment lost 0 bases and the J segment 5 bases; nucleotides outside the gene matches: 6. Per the germline V gene, CDR1 is SGHRS and CDR2 is YFSETQ. CDR3 length equals 15 residues. CDR3 nucleotides: TGCGCCAGCAGCTTGGGAGTAGCGGGACGGGAGACCCAGTACTTC. Translated, it gives CASSLGVAGRETQYF.

The chain employs TRBV7-9 and TRBJ1-2, with no clear D. This CDR3 is 12 amino acids long. V lost 0 bases and J lost 7, with 6 bases in between. The V gene's germline CDR1 is SEHNR and CDR2 FQNEAQ (reference sequence). The CDR3 loop reads CASSLAPSGYTF. CDR3 bases: TGTGCCAGCAGCTTAGCTCCTAGTGGCTACACCTTC. Variable domain in full (rest from reference TRBV7-9 and TRBJ1-2): DTGVSQNPRHKITKRGQNVTFRCDPISEHNRLYWYRQTLGQGPEFLTYFQNEAQLEKSRLLSDRFSAERPKGSFSTLEIQRTEQGDSAMYLCASSLAPSGYTFGSGTRLTVV.

The V and J genes are TRBV12-5 and TRBJ1-1; the match to TRBD1 covers 9 bases. The CDR3 covers 13 residues. Losses at the gene ends were 8 bases for V and 5 bases for J; bases not matched to a gene: 6. Germline V gives CDR1 LGHNT, CDR2 FRNRAP. The DNA for the CDR3 is TGTGCTAGTAAGGGGGACAGGGCGACTGAAGCTTTCTTT. Translation: CASKGDRATEAFF.

The V gene is TRBV19, the J gene TRBJ1-5; tentative D call: TRBD1 (6 bases). This CDR3 region has 15 residues. Germline V gene sequence: CDR1 LNHDA, CDR2 SQIVND (reference sequence). Trimming removed 6 bases at V and 4 bases at J, with 16 bases between. Here the CDR3 reads CASSLQGKGNQPQHF. Here the CDR3 DNA reads TGTGCCAGTAGCCTTCAGGGGAAGGGAAATCAGCCCCAGCATTTT.

V and J are TRBV5-1 and TRBJ1-2; unclear D gene. The CDR3 is 14 amino acids. Germline V lookup: CDR1 SGHRS, CDR2 YFSETQ. V lost 6 bases and J 3 bases, leaving 15 bases between the germline ends. CDR3 bases: TGCGCCAGCACGAAAGACAACGGGGACTATGGCTACACCTTC. Translation gives CASTKDNGDYGYTF.